Listed below are T cell receptor beta chains from one sample, sequenced in a study of T cell responses to AZD1222 COVID-19 vaccine. Clones were read by immunoSEQ multiplex PCR, and TCRdb kept only the in-frame ones, dropping some. Altogether around 150,000 clones are present, around nine tenths being singletons, with the ten largest covering more than 3%. The sequencing here drew on peripheral blood, taken 28 days after the second AZD1222 dose. The receptor set was obtained from an adult who received the AZD1222 COVID-19 vaccine. Both conserved end residues are part of each CDR3. The D gene is left open where the match is weak. Part of the rows lack a size; the others show once, few, many or a class for expanded clones.

D gene,J gene,V gene,clone size,CDR3 DNA,CDR3 protein
TRBD1,TRBJ1-1,TRBV19,-,TGTGCCAGTGGAAAGGGGGCAAGGGTCACTGAAGCTTTCTTT,CASGKGARVTEAFF
TRBD1,TRBJ2-5,TRBV11-3,-,TGTGCCAGCAGCTTGGGACAGGGTGAAGCCGAGACCCAGTACTTC,CASSLGQGEAETQYF
-,TRBJ2-3,TRBV30,-,TGTGCATGCGAACCCCGGGGGCCCCGCACAGATACGCAGTATTTT,CACEPRGPRTDTQYF
-,TRBJ1-1,TRBV4-2,-,TGTGCCAGCTCGAAAGATTCGAACACTGAAGCTTTCTTT,CASSKDSNTEAFF
-,TRBJ2-1,TRBV6-2/TRBV6-3,-,TGTGCCAGCAGTTACTCGAGGCAGAAATCGTCACTGGATGAGCAGTTCTTC,CASSYSRQKSSLDEQFF
-,TRBJ1-1,TRBV6-6,-,TGTGCCAGCAGTTACGACAGGCTGAACACTGAAGCTTTCTTT,CASSYDRLNTEAFF
-,TRBJ2-2,TRBV19,-,TGTGCCAGTAGTATGAGCTTGGGGGCCGGGGAGCTGTTTTTT,CASSMSLGAGELFF
TRBD2,TRBJ2-5,TRBV4-2,-,TGTGCCAGCAGCCAAGGGTCTAGGGTAGCGGGTAACCAAGAGACCCAGTACTTC,CASSQGSRVAGNQETQYF
-,TRBJ2-3,TRBV12-3/TRBV12-4,-,TGTGCCAGCGACGGACCTAGCACAGATACGCAGTATTTT,CASDGPSTDTQYF
-,TRBJ1-2,TRBV24-1,-,TGTGCCACCAGTGCAGGGGCGCACTATGGCTACACCTTC,CATSAGAHYGYTF
-,TRBJ1-1,TRBV5-6,-,TGTGCCAGCAGCGGCCTGCGGGGGGCCGACACTGAAGCTTTCTTT,CASSGLRGADTEAFF
TRBD1,TRBJ2-5,TRBV30,-,TGTGCCTTATCCGGGACAGGGGGAGAGACCCAGTACTTC,CALSGTGGETQYF
-,TRBJ2-1,TRBV27,-,TGTGCCAGCAGTTTAGACCTAAACAATGAGCAGTTCTTC,CASSLDLNNEQFF
-,TRBJ1-1,TRBV5-1,-,TGCGCCAGCAGCTTGCGAGGACAGACGAACACTGAAGCTTTCTTT,CASSLRGQTNTEAFF
TRBD1,TRBJ1-6,TRBV19,-,TGTGCCAGTAGCACCGGACAGGGACTTAATAATTCACCCCTCCACTTT,CASSTGQGLNNSPLHF
-,TRBJ1-1,TRBV4-2,few,TGTGCCAGCAGCTCCCGGGAAAACACTGAAGCTTTCTTT,CASSSRENTEAFF
-,TRBJ1-1,TRBV6-4,-,TGTGCCAGCAGTGGCGAGGTTTGGGGGAACACTGAAGCTTTCTTT,CASSGEVWGNTEAFF
-,TRBJ2-1,TRBV29-1,-,TGCAGCGTCATGGACAATGAGCAGTTCTTC,CSVMDNEQFF